This T cell receptor beta chain originates from a study of PD-1 blockade in classical Hodgkin lymphoma. Study observations and caveats: Healthy donors were reported to have higher baseline TCR diversity than newly diagnosed patients.

The CDR3 runs 14 residues. CDR1 and CDR2 from the germline V gene are MNHNY and SVGAGI (reference sequence). The V end lost 2 bases, the J end lost 5 bases, and 12 bases lay between the germline ends. Assay used: immunoSEQ multiplex PCR; TCRdb lists only in-frame clones, some missing. The sample lists 40,000 to 65,000 clones; 86% were seen once. About this clone itself: Its matching antigen is unknown.

Time point given: cycle 4 day 1 (C4D1), after about 6 weeks of nivolumab. Each patient's relapse followed autologous stem cell transplantation, and brentuximab vedotin exposure varied. The sample in question was peripheral blood mononuclear cells (PBMCs), obtained before the fourth cycle of nivolumab. The genes are TRBV6-6 and TRBJ2-5; perhaps D is TRBD1 or TRBD2 (5 bases each). The sequence derives from a human donor with classical Hodgkin lymphoma. In nucleotides, the CDR3 is TGTGCCAGCAGTTACCTCCGGGGCGGGGAGACCCAGTACTTC. This gives the protein CASSYLRGGETQYF.